This paragraph reports one TCR beta chain. Its binding antigen is unknown. Base quality data are lacking; no much larger clone is found one base away. A distance of 15 bases separates the germline ends of V and J, which lose 5 bases and 7 bases respectively. CDR1 and CDR2, per the germline V gene (reference sequence), are SEHNR and FQNEAQ. The CDR3 holds 14 amino acids from the cysteine to the phenylalanine. The entry retains the CDR3 DNA only, 42 bases that are in frame from base 1. These data come from a study of CD8+CD57+ T cells in acquired aplastic anemia (dated by TCRdb to the late 2010s). Turning to the overall study: Extracted DNA from sorted CD4+ and CD8+ cells averaged about 2.9 ug, ranging from roughly 0.17 to 27.4 ug. Mean read counts for healthy donor samples were roughly 10 million for CD4+ cells and 11.0 million for CD8+ cells. Broader findings and caveats from the paper: Around 31 CD8+ CDR3 sequences were shared between patients and controls but appeared highly expressed in patients and within their immunodominant clones. No significant difference in CD8+ Simpson's diversity was found between patients and healthy controls (P=0.060).

In this study, sorted CD4+ and CD8+ T cells from the blood of healthy subjects and of severe aplastic anemia patients had their TCR repertoires deep-sequenced. Ficoll-Paque density gradient centrifugation was used to isolate peripheral blood mononuclear cells. Before DNA was extracted, CD4+ and CD8+ T cells were sorted using either FACS or magnetic beads. Genomic DNA served as template for TCR beta VDJ combination and CDR3 sequence profiling. TCR repertoire sequencing was run on an Illumina HiSeq 2000. Per the original workflow: Repertoire assessment relied on Simpson's diversity index, CDR3 size and DJ length profiles, and TRBV/TRBJ rearrangement plots. The most abundant DNA sequence in the deep sequencing data was taken as the immunodominant clone. CDR3 amino acid sequences were screened for sharing across subjects and were compared with published repertoires and the VDJdb database. Using fastp at Q25 and MiXCR, TCRdb reprocessed the public reads and kept productive beta chains. Rows merge per CDR3 protein into single entries with the most common DNA and genes. The V and J calls were not made by the authors but by TCRdb's processing. The sample profile shows under 200,000 distinct CDR3 sequences; approximately 60% of them were found once. The ten largest clones represent 45% of the sample.

The specimen was sorted CD4+, CD8+, or CD8+CD57+ T cells (not recorded which) from PBMCs. The V gene is TRBV7-9 and the J gene is TRBJ1-5, with TRBD1 as a weak D call on 5 bases. This receptor was identified in a human donor in good health. The DNA sequence is as follows: TGTGCCAGCAGCCTGGGGCAGGGCGACCAGCCCCAGCATTTT. It translates as CASSLGQGDQPQHF.